These 15 T cell receptor beta chains originate from one sample sequenced in a study of T cell repertoires in cytomegalovirus infection. TCRdb processed the reads anew with MiXCR; each CDR3 protein has one entry. The sample yields about 450,000 distinct CDR3 sequences, roughly a third seen once. The sample comprised PBMCs. Receptors were obtained from a human donor in good health (CMV status not recorded). Some clones in this sample may be carry-over from other donors' samples.

Worth noting for this clonotype: A junction end diverges from the germline sequence, so it may reflect a read error. The V call is TRBV5-3, the J call TRBJ1-4; D call uncertain. TRBV5-3 is reported as an ORF; its role is uncertain. There are 17 residues in the CDR3. CDR3 residues: CASSLALSKGGNEKLFF. CDR3 nucleotides: TGTGCCAGCAGCTTGGCGCTTTCAAAGGGCGGGAATGAAAAACTGTTTTTT.

This clonotype was detected many times. CDR3 residues: CASSLRLTGELFF. The DNA for the CDR3 is TGTGCCAGCAGCTTACGACTTACCGGGGAGCTGTTTTTT. This chain links TRBV7-2 with TRBJ2-2, with unresolved D. Trimming removed 2 bases from V and 5 bases from J, with 6 bases in between. CDR1 and CDR2 from the germline V gene are SGHTA and FQGNSA. This CDR3 has 13 amino acids.

Details on this clonotype: This sequence may be a read error, since a much larger clone differs from it by one base. Without the conserved terminal phenylalanine or tryptophan, this CDR3 likely stems from a read error. This chain joins TRBV7-6 and TRBJ2-7; 11 nucleotides align to TRBD1. This CDR3 has 16 residues. The germline V gene has CDR1 SGHVS and CDR2 FNYEAQ. V gave up 6 bases and J gave up 4 bases; unmatched junction bases: 11. The CDR3 loop is CASSLTPGQGDYEQYL. The CDR3 nucleotides are TGTGCCAGCAGTCTAACACCGGGACAGGGGGATTACGAGCAGTACTTA.

Points on this clonotype: A read error is possible here, since a much larger clone lies one base away. The V gene is TRBV27, the J gene TRBJ1-5; no clear D. Germline V gene sequence: CDR1 MNHEY, CDR2 SMNVEV (reference sequence). The ends were cut back, 0 bases at V and 4 bases at J, with 10 bases in the middle. The CDR3 is made up of 15 amino acids. CDR3 coding DNA: TGTGCCAGCAGTTTATCGACAAGGAATAATCAGCCCCAGCATTTT. It specifies CASSLSTRNNQPQHF.

This clonotype was seen only a few times. V is TRBV7-8 and J is TRBJ2-1; D remains ambiguous. Germline lookup yields CDR1 SGHVS and CDR2 FQNEAQ. The length of the CDR3 is 12 residues. The V end lost 5 bases, the J end lost 8 bases, and 10 bases lay between the germline ends. The CDR3 sequence is CASSEGDYEQFF. The DNA of the CDR3 is TGTGCCAGCAGCGAAGGCGATTATGAGCAGTTCTTC. The whole variable domain, remainder taken from reference TRBV7-8 and TRBJ2-1, is GAGVSQSPRYKVAKRGQDVALRCDPISGHVSLFWYQQALGQGPEFLTYFQNEAQLDKSGLPSDRFFAERPEGSVSTLKIQRTQQEDSAVYLCASSEGDYEQFFGPGTRLTVL.

Concerning this clonotype itself: A much more abundant neighbour one base away suggests this may be a read error. The V gene is TRBV7-9, the J gene TRBJ1-4; tentative D call: TRBD1 (6 bases). The CDR3 sequence is 20 residues long. Germline assignment: CDR1 SEHNR and CDR2 FQNEAQ (reference sequence). The CDR3 sequence: CASSHAAERGETATNEKMFF. The DNA of the CDR3 is TGTGCCAGCAGCCACGCGGCAGAAAGGGGGGAAACTGCAACTAATGAAAAAATGTTTTTT.

This clonotype was observed at least ten times. V gene TRBV7-2 combines with J gene TRBJ1-5; 9 bases align to TRBD1. CDR1 and CDR2 (germline): SGHTA, FQGNSA. V gave up 5 bases and J gave up 2 bases; unmatched junction bases: 7. There are 16 residues in the CDR3. In nucleotides, the CDR3 is TGTGCCAGCAGCCTTGGACAGGGGATGGGCAATCAGCCCCAGCATTTT. Translated, it gives CASSLGQGMGNQPQHF.

The J gene is TRBJ2-3, the V gene TRBV2, with 9 bases identical to TRBD2. Germline V gene data show CDR1 as SNHLY and CDR2 as FYNNEI. This CDR3 comprises 14 residues. V gave up 10 bases and J gave up 1 base; unmatched junction bases: 6. DNA of the CDR3: TGTGCCATCCAGCGGGGGGAGGGCACAGATACGCAGTATTTT. Its protein product is CAIQRGEGTDTQYF. The entire variable domain, with the rest obtained from reference TRBV2 and TRBJ2-3, is as follows: EPEVTQTPSHQVTQMGQEVILRCVPISNHLYFYWYRQILGQKVEFLVSFYNNEISEKSEIFDDQFSVERPDGSNFTLKIRSTKLEDSAMYFCAIQRGEGTDTQYFGPGTRLTVL.

V gene TRBV11-2 combines with J gene TRBJ2-7; no reliable D call. Trimming removed 1 base at V and 3 bases at J, with 10 bases between. The CDR3 is 14 residues long. Germline assignment: CDR1 SGHAT and CDR2 FQNNGV. The CDR3 here is CASSLGIGGYEQYF. DNA of the CDR3: TGTGCCAGCAGCTTAGGTATAGGCGGCTACGAGCAGTACTTC.

This clonotype was detected only a few times. The chain joins TRBV25-1 to TRBJ2-7; tentatively, D is TRBD1 or TRBD2 (5 bases each). This CDR3 comprises 15 residues. Germline CDR1 MGHDK, CDR2 SYGVNS. V was pared by 6 bases and J by 2 bases, with 17 bases between. The CDR3 DNA reads as TGTGCCAGCAGAGGTATCCGGGGCCATGCCTACGAGCAGTACTTC. Translated, it gives CASRGIRGHAYEQYF.

The rearrangement joins TRBV2 to TRBJ2-3, with D unresolved. Trimming pared 10 bases from V and 0 bases from J, leaving 14 bases between. Germline assignment: CDR1 SNHLY and CDR2 FYNNEI. This CDR3 is built from 14 residues. The CDR3 DNA reads as TGTGCCAACCGTGGGTTGATTAGCACAGATACGCAGTATTTT. Translation gives CANRGLISTDTQYF. The entire variable domain, with the rest obtained from reference TRBV2 and TRBJ2-3, is as follows: EPEVTQTPSHQVTQMGQEVILRCVPISNHLYFYWYRQILGQKVEFLVSFYNNEISEKSEIFDDQFSVERPDGSNFTLKIRSTKLEDSAMYFCANRGLISTDTQYFGPGTRLTVL.

A word on this clonotype: At one end the junction does not follow the germline gene, possibly because of a read error. The chain is built from TRBV7-2 and TRBJ2-5; 8 bases agree with TRBD2. Germline CDR1 is SGHTA and CDR2 is FQGNSA. The CDR3 extends over 17 amino acids. The CDR3 is CARSLRWRGAPGETKYF. The CDR3 coding sequence is TGTGCCAGAAGCTTAAGGTGGCGGGGGGCTCCGGGAGAGACCAAGTACTTC.

The chain recombines TRBV19 with TRBJ2-6, with 13 bases lining up with TRBD2. Germline CDR1 is LNHDA and CDR2 is SQIVND (reference sequence). The CDR3 extends over 20 amino acids. V trimming: 1 base; J trimming: 0 bases; junction bases outside the gene matches: 6. CDR3 sequence (DNA): TGTGCCAGTAGTATAGCCGGACTAGCGGGGGCCTTCTCTGGGGCCAACGTCCTGACTTTC. It yields the protein CASSIAGLAGAFSGANVLTF.

The chain has TRBV11-2 and TRBJ2-3; 8 bases map to TRBD2. The germline V gene has CDR1 SGHAT and CDR2 FQNNGV. The CDR3 totals 19 residues. The V segment lost 0 bases and the J segment 4 bases; nucleotides outside the gene matches: 15. CDR3 in DNA: TGTGCCAGCAGCTTAGAAGCCGGGGGACTAGGATACAGGTCAGATACGCAGTATTTT. Amino acid sequence: CASSLEAGGLGYRSDTQYF. Combining the CDR3 with reference TRBV11-2 and TRBJ2-3 gives the whole variable domain EAGVAQSPRYKIIEKRQSVAFWCNPISGHATLYWYQQILGQGPKLLIQFQNNGVVDDSQLPKDRFSAERLKGVDSTLKIQPAKLEDSAVYLCASSLEAGGLGYRSDTQYFGPGTRLTVL.

This clonotype was detected ten times or more. This rearrangement joins TRBV10-3 to TRBJ2-7, with TRBD1 identical over 8 bases. The germline V gene encodes CDR1 ENHRY and CDR2 SYGVKD. The junction had 5 bases not matched to a gene; V was cut back by 4 bases and J by 0 bases. The length of the CDR3 is 15 residues. The CDR3 protein is CAISAGQVSSYEQYF. The CDR3 DNA follows: TGTGCCATCAGTGCGGGACAGGTGAGCTCCTACGAGCAGTACTTC.